This paragraph reports one T cell receptor (beta chain). Its antigen is not identified. The read falls 3 residues short of the CDR3 end, and the missing part is taken from the germline J gene. These data belong to a study of T cell clonality in common variable immunodeficiency. Study outcomes and limitations: TCRbeta clonality was increased in CVID versus healthy controls. CVID subjects shared fewer TCRbeta clones than healthy controls did. Common variable immunodeficiency TCR beta sequences reportedly had fewer deletions and N-nucleotide insertions.

CVID subjects were neither ill nor on immunomodulatory or immunosuppressive medication at sampling. Equal genomic DNA amounts from CVID and control samples were sequenced. Clones were read by immunoSEQ multiplex PCR, and TCRdb kept only the in-frame ones, dropping some. The sample is made up of 30,000 to 40,000 clones, none counted only once. CDR1 and CDR2 (germline): SNHLY, FYNNEI. This CDR3 has 15 residues. J lost 3 bases, V lost 5 bases, and 6 bases had no gene match. The rearrangement joins TRBV2 to TRBJ2-3; 9 nucleotides match TRBD2. The clonotype originates from a human donor with common variable immunodeficiency. The sequenced sample consisted of peripheral blood mononuclear cells. The CDR3 DNA, read in part, is TGTGCCAGCAGTTTGCTAGCGGGATTGACAGATACG. Translating it yields CASSLLAGLTDT. From start to end, the CDR3 is CASSLLAGLTDTQYF.